The clone carrying this TCR beta chain was counted a single time. The target antigen is unknown. As originally analysed: As immunoSEQ supplied junction-only sequences (without quality scores), filtering differed. Here immunoSEQ multiplex PCR was the method, and the copy in TCRdb shows in-frame clones only, minus some. V and J calls and clone size are those listed in that table; D and trimming were worked out from the DNA. The table shows 1.6 million or so clones, with approximately 98.5% occurring only once. V shed 1 base and J shed 5 bases, with 14 bases lying between them. Germline-derived CDR1 and CDR2 are LGHNA and YSLEER. The CDR3 loop spans 15 amino acids. The data derive from a study of shared clonotypes between healthy human individuals. Across the whole study: The plates for each donor numbered three CD4 naive, three CD4 memory, two CD8 naive and one CD8 memory. Findings and caveats of the study: The authors expected sequencing depth to affect clonotype sharing among donors.

The sequence came from a man aged 25-40 years in good health. The chain recombines TRBV4-3 with TRBJ2-5; D possibly uses TRBD1 or TRBD2 (6 bases each). Material: naive CD4+ T cells sorted from blood. The subset is: CD45RA+ positively selected. CDR3 bases: TGCGCCAGCAGCCAAGCCCCCGGGGGCGGCGAGACCCAGTACTTC. Its protein product is CASSQAPGGGETQYF.